The 16 T cell receptor beta chains reported below all come from one sample, sequenced in a study of early T cells in non-severe SARS-CoV-2 infection. One entry per CDR3 protein results from TCRdb running MiXCR on the 5' RACE reads. The sample records about 22,000 distinct CDR3 sequences, about 3.7% being singletons. Sequencing used whole blood. Receptors were obtained from an adult who was a healthcare worker with PCR-confirmed SARS-CoV-2 infection or an uninfected control (not recorded which).

This clonotype has at least ten counts. The V gene is TRBV3-1, the J gene TRBJ2-7; a weak D match, TRBD1 (5 bases). Germline V CDR1 and CDR2: LGHDT, YNNKEL (reference sequence). The CDR3 contains 13 residues. The ends were cut back, 0 bases at V and 5 bases at J, with 8 bases in the middle. Here the CDR3 reads CASSQDRAHEQYF. In nucleotides, the CDR3 is TGTGCCAGCAGCCAAGACAGGGCACACGAGCAGTACTTC.

This clonotype was picked up many times. The chain joins TRBV5-6 to TRBJ1-5, with 8 bases that match TRBD1. V was pared by 4 bases and J by 9 bases, with 15 bases of the junction left unmatched. Germline V gene data show CDR1 as SGHDT and CDR2 as YYEEEE. This CDR3 has 16 residues. The CDR3 DNA reads TGTGCCAGCAGCCAGGACAGGGCTAAGGGTTTGGGGCCCCAGCATTTT. Amino acids: CASSQDRAKGLGPQHF.

Sample share makes this clonotype medium-sized. The chain carries TRBV28 and TRBJ1-5; D remains unclear. CDR1 and CDR2 from the germline V gene are MDHEN and SYDVKM. The V end lost 3 bases, the J end lost 2 bases, and 8 bases lay between the germline ends. CDR3 length equals 14 residues. Written as DNA, the CDR3 is TGTGCCAGCAGTTTTCGGAGTGGCAATCAGCCCCAGCATTTT. It codes for CASSFRSGNQPQHF.

This clonotype was observed many times. The V and J genes are TRBV18 and TRBJ2-5; 9 bases are a match to TRBD2. The germline gives CDR1 KGHSH, CDR2 LQKENI. This CDR3 is 15 amino acids long. The junction had 1 base not matched to a gene; V was cut back by 1 base and J by 1 base. The CDR3 bases are TGTGCCAGCTCACCACTAGCGGGGGTCCAAGAGACCCAGTACTTC. Protein sequence: CASSPLAGVQETQYF.

By sample fraction, this clonotype is medium-sized. The CDR3 loop reads CASSLGSGPLSGNTIYF. In DNA, the CDR3 is TGTGCCAGCAGCCTTGGATCAGGACCACTCTCTGGAAACACCATATATTTT. V and J are TRBV5-5 and TRBJ1-3; D gene unclear. Trimming took 4 bases from V and 0 from J, leaving 17 bases between them. CDR1 is SGHKS and CDR2 is YYEKEE in the germline V gene (reference sequence). The CDR3 totals 17 residues.

This clonotype has a count of ten or more. J is TRBJ2-5 and V is TRBV5-1; the D is unclear. Trimming removed 1 base at V and 5 bases at J, with 24 bases between. The CDR3 loop spans 18 amino acids. Germline loops: CDR1 SGHRS, CDR2 YFSETQ. The CDR3: CASSLIVSFTDRAETQYF. The CDR3 coding sequence is TGCGCCAGCAGCTTGATTGTATCTTTCACCGATCGGGCGGAGACCCAGTACTTC.

The rearrangement joins TRBV7-2 to TRBJ2-3, with 10 bases aligning to TRBD2. With 5 bases clipped from V and 4 bases from J, the junction kept 6 bases outside the gene matches. Germline CDR1 reads SGHTA; CDR2 reads FQGNSA. The CDR3 totals 15 residues. CDR3 region: CASSLVGTSADTQYF. In DNA, the CDR3 is TGTGCCAGCAGCCTTGTAGGGACTAGCGCAGATACGCAGTATTTT.

In this sample, this clonotype turned up many times. V and J are TRBV7-2 and TRBJ2-3; D not resolved. This CDR3 contains 14 residues. CDR1 SGHTA and CDR2 FQGNSA come from the germline V gene. V lost 2 bases and J 0 bases, leaving 6 bases between the germline ends. The CDR3 DNA sequence: TGTGCCAGCAGCTTATACCCTAGCACAGATACGCAGTATTTT. Amino acids: CASSLYPSTDTQYF.

This clonotype was seen repeatedly, ten times or more. The V and J genes are TRBV28 and TRBJ2-3; a possible D gene is TRBD2 (6 bases). Trimming cost V 2 bases and J 0 bases, with 15 bases left between them. This CDR3 spans 17 amino acids. CDR1 is MDHEN and CDR2 is SYDVKM in the germline V gene. As DNA, the CDR3 is TGTGCCAGCAGTTTACTTCTAGGAGGGAAGAGCACAGATACGCAGTATTTT. Translating it yields CASSLLLGGKSTDTQYF.

At least ten counts were recorded for this clonotype. V usage is TRBV4-1 and J usage is TRBJ2-7; D remains unclear. The V and J ends lost 0 bases and 5 bases respectively, with 11 bases between them. Germline V gene lookup returns CDR1 MGHRA and CDR2 YSYEKL. CDR3 length: 14 residues. The CDR3 reads CASSQDDAEDEQYF. CDR3 in DNA: TGCGCCAGCAGCCAAGATGATGCTGAGGACGAGCAGTACTTC.

In this sample, this clonotype turned up many times. This rearrangement joins TRBV4-3 to TRBJ2-1, with TRBD2 as a possible D gene (6 bases). The V end lost 4 bases, the J end lost 0 bases, and 16 bases lay between the germline ends. The CDR3 loop spans 17 amino acids. Germline V gives CDR1 LGHNA, CDR2 YSLEER. The CDR3 DNA reads as TGCGCCAGCAGCCCCTTAGCGGAGCCGAGCTCCTACAATGAGCAGTTCTTC. Its translation is CASSPLAEPSSYNEQFF.

This chain uses TRBV10-2 with TRBJ2-7; TRBD1 matches at 11 bases. The CDR3 length is 14 residues. V dropped 6 bases and J dropped 3; count of bases not matched to a gene: 4. Germline-derived CDR1 and CDR2 are WSHSY and SAAADI. CDR3 sequence: CASRQGQGVYEQYF. The CDR3 DNA reads TGCGCCAGCAGACAGGGACAGGGGGTCTACGAGCAGTACTTC.

The V call is TRBV4-3, the J call TRBJ2-3; 11 bases agree with TRBD2. The length of the CDR3 is 15 residues. Germline loops: CDR1 LGHNA, CDR2 YSLEER. V lost 4 bases and J lost 5; bases outside the gene matches: 5. CDR3 nucleotides: TGCGCCAGCAGCCCCGACGGGACTAGCGGAGATACGCAGTATTTT. Its translation is CASSPDGTSGDTQYF.

This clonotype counts as medium-sized. V usage is TRBV7-6 and J usage is TRBJ2-1; no clear D. The germline gives CDR1 SGHVS, CDR2 FNYEAQ. Trimming took 1 base from V and 6 from J, leaving 13 bases between them. The CDR3 contains 15 residues. CDR3 in DNA: TGTGCCAGCAGCTTAGGCGCCACTCGCATCAATGAGCAGTTCTTC. This sequence encodes CASSLGATRINEQFF.

This clonotype was observed at least ten times. This sequence joins TRBV3-1 and TRBJ2-7, with D unresolved. Trimming removed 1 base at V and 5 bases at J, with 9 bases between. CDR3 size: 13 residues. CDR1 is LGHDT and CDR2 is YNNKEL in the germline V gene (reference sequence). CDR3 in DNA: TGTGCCAGCAGCCAAGGCGATAGCAACGAGCAGTACTTC. Its translation is CASSQGDSNEQYF.

DNA of the CDR3: TGTGCCAGCAGCCTCAGGGGTGGCGCAGATACGCAGTATTTT. Its translation is CASSLRGGADTQYF. The rearrangement uses TRBV13 and TRBJ2-3, with D perhaps matching TRBD1 (6 bases). Germline CDR1 is PRHDT and CDR2 is FYEKMQ (reference sequence). The length of the CDR3 is 14 residues. V lost 5 bases and J lost 4, with 13 bases in between.